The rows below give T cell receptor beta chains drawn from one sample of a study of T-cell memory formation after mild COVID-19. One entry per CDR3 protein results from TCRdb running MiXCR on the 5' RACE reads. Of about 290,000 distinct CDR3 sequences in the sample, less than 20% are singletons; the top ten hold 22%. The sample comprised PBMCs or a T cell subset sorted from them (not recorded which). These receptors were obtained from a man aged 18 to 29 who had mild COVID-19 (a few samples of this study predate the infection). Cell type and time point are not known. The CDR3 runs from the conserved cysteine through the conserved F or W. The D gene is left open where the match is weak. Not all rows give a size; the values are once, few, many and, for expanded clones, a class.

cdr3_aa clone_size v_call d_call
CASSLARGELNIQYF - TRBV7-2 TRBD2
CASRDARGIQYF - TRBV12-3/TRBV12-4 -
CASSLGDRGLDEQYF few TRBV12-3/TRBV12-4 TRBD1
CASSYLTNTEAFF - TRBV7-3 -
CASSSGQMQPQHF - TRBV7-9 -
CASQTATNEKLFF many TRBV7-2 -
CASSRTAQGAEAFF - TRBV12-3/TRBV12-4 -
CASRWSRETQYF few TRBV5-1 -
CSVHREHYGYTF few TRBV29-1 -
CASSSGWVAYNEQFF many TRBV6-6 -
CASSSLNGDTEAFF - TRBV12-3/TRBV12-4 -
CASSQMAPRNSGNTIYF few TRBV4-1 -
CATQPLSAGYGYTF few TRBV15 -
CASNSEGIGLPTEAFF few TRBV19 -